Given below is one T cell receptor beta chain in context. Its antigen is unknown. Treatment given: 10-day PBMC culture with coronavirus spike peptide pools or control peptides (ViraFEST assay). This entry is derived from a study of vaccination and CD4 T cells after COVID-19. Study background: The makeup of the convalescents was six males and four females, two of them Hispanic. Some control cultures received a CEFX pool, which served as the positive control. Others received an HIV-1 Nef pool or no peptide.

With the Oncomine TCR Beta short-read assay, DNA from cultured CD4+ T cells was sequenced. Each CDR3 protein is one row after TCRdb ran MiXCR on the PCR reads. The data contain more than 20,000 distinct CDR3 sequences, roughly half of them singletons. V lost 4 bases, J lost 1 base, and 8 bases lay in between. This CDR3 comprises 14 residues. CDR1 is SGHTA, CDR2 FQGTGA, per germline. The sequencing input was CD4+ T cells from blood, cultured in vitro. The genes are TRBV7-3 and TRBJ1-5; no clear D. The clonotype originates from a human donor who had recovered from COVID-19. The CDR3 sequence: CASSSGVSNQPQHF. The DNA for the CDR3 is TGTGCCAGCAGCTCGGGCGTAAGCAATCAGCCCCAGCATTTT.